The rows below give T cell receptor beta chains drawn from one sample of a study of blood T cells in healthy people across ages. TCRdb redid the calling of the 5' RACE reads with MiXCR, one entry per CDR3 protein. Of approximately 730,000 distinct CDR3 sequences detected, 40% to 45% appear once; the ten largest clones hold 20%. The sequenced sample consisted of blood. Every receptor here comes from an older woman in good health. The CDR3 runs from the conserved cysteine through the conserved F or W. D genes are given only for firm matches. Expanded clones get a size class; other rows say once, few or many, or leave the size out.

j_call	v_call	clone_size	d_call	cdr3_aa	cdr3_nt
TRBJ1-2	TRBV6-6	few	NA	CASSYGGADFYGYTF	TGTGCCAGCAGTTACGGGGGGGCCGACTTCTATGGCTACACCTTC
TRBJ2-5	TRBV12-3/TRBV12-4	few	TRBD2	CASSSRGGGETQYF	TGTGCCAGCAGCTCCCGGGGGGGAGGAGAGACCCAGTACTTC
TRBJ2-7	TRBV29-1	NA	NA	CSAWNSYEQYF	TGCAGCGCTTGGAACTCCTACGAGCAGTACTTC
TRBJ1-5	TRBV12-3/TRBV12-4	NA	NA	CASSLLAGGNQPQHF	TGTGCCAGCAGTTTGTTGGCCGGGGGGAATCAGCCCCAGCATTTT
TRBJ2-1	TRBV28	few	NA	CASSPLAREQFF	TGTGCCAGCAGCCCACTAGCCCGCGAGCAGTTCTTC
TRBJ2-7	TRBV15	NA	TRBD1	CATSSDRDTIYEQYF	TGTGCCACCAGCAGTGACAGGGATACCATTTACGAGCAGTACTTC
TRBJ2-3	TRBV6-2/TRBV6-3	few	NA	CASTRERASTDTQYF	TGTGCCAGCACCCGAGAACGGGCGAGCACAGATACGCAGTATTTT
TRBJ2-7	TRBV4-1	few	TRBD2	CASSQDGTSLSYEQYF	TGCGCCAGCAGCCAAGATGGGACTAGCTTATCCTACGAGCAGTACTTC
TRBJ2-2	TRBV9	NA	TRBD1	CASSPGTGNTGELFF	TGTGCCAGCAGCCCCGGGACAGGGAACACCGGGGAGCTGTTTTTT
TRBJ2-2	TRBV9	few	NA	CASSVRLPNTGELFF	TGTGCCAGCAGCGTAAGACTACCGAACACCGGGGAGCTGTTTTTT
TRBJ2-3	TRBV28	NA	NA	CASSFTIPDTQYF	TGTGCCAGCAGTTTTACCATCCCAGATACGCAGTATTTT
TRBJ1-5	TRBV25-1	few	NA	CASSGEVGGGNQPQHF	TGTGCCAGCAGTGGGGAAGTGGGAGGGGGCAATCAGCCCCAGCATTTT
TRBJ2-1	TRBV3-1	NA	NA	CASSQVSRGYNEQFF	TGTGCCAGCAGCCAAGTCTCGAGGGGTTACAATGAGCAGTTCTTC
TRBJ1-2	TRBV20-1	few	NA	CSASEVNYGYTF	TGCAGTGCTAGCGAGGTTAACTATGGCTACACCTTC
TRBJ2-6	TRBV6-2/TRBV6-3	NA	NA	CASSYGLASGANVLTF	TGTGCCAGCAGTTACGGGCTAGCGAGTGGGGCCAACGTCCTGACTTTC
TRBJ2-1	TRBV25-1	NA	NA	CASKGHYNEQFF	TGTGCCAGCAAAGGGCACTACAATGAGCAGTTCTTC
TRBJ2-3	TRBV9	NA	TRBD2	CASSAGLAGGLSTDTQYF	TGTGCCAGCAGCGCGGGACTAGCGGGGGGGCTGAGCACAGATACGCAGTATTTT
TRBJ2-3	TRBV4-2	many	TRBD2	CASSQDTASGRDTQYF	TGTGCCAGCAGCCAAGATACGGCTAGCGGGAGGGATACGCAGTATTTT
TRBJ2-3	TRBV11-2	many	NA	CASSPLATDTQYF	TGTGCCAGCAGCCCCTTAGCCACAGATACGCAGTATTTT
TRBJ2-5	TRBV12-3/TRBV12-4	NA	TRBD2	CASSPRTSGNDNEQYF	TGTGCCAGCAGTCCCCGGACTAGCGGGAACGACAATGAGCAGTACTTC
TRBJ2-3	TRBV6-5	NA	TRBD2	CASSYLSGGVTDTQYF	TGTGCCAGCAGTTACCTTAGCGGGGGGGTCACAGATACGCAGTATTTT
TRBJ2-2	TRBV7-6	NA	TRBD2	CASSSLRAGEDTGELFF	TGTGCCAGCAGCTCCTTAAGAGCGGGAGAGGACACCGGGGAGCTGTTTTTT
TRBJ2-7	TRBV20-1	NA	NA	CSARDKGKPHILSYEQYF	TGCAGTGCTAGAGATAAAGGGAAACCACACATCCTCTCCTACGAGCAGTACTTC
TRBJ2-7	TRBV10-2	NA	TRBD1	CASTSPGTGTGEQYF	TGCGCCAGCACCAGTCCCGGGACAGGTACGGGGGAGCAGTACTTC
TRBJ2-5	TRBV11-2	many	NA	CASSFTTGQGETQYF	TGTGCCAGCAGCTTCACCACAGGCCAAGGGGAGACCCAGTACTTC
TRBJ2-7	TRBV6-2/TRBV6-3	NA	TRBD2	CASSTIAGGIYEQYF	TGTGCCAGCTCTACCATAGCGGGAGGGATCTACGAGCAGTACTTC